The 31 T cell receptor beta chains below come from one sample, sequenced in a study of cytomegalovirus exposure and HLA in healthy donors. PCR amplification relied on 60 Vbeta primers (plus 13 Jbeta primers). The data were produced by immunoSEQ multiplex PCR, yet TCRdb's version contains in-frame clones alone and is incomplete. This table has some 130,000 clones, nearly 80% appearing once. The specimen sequenced was PBMCs. The receptors originated from a man aged 30 to 45 in good health and CMV-seronegative.

This clone has a handful of counts. The V gene is TRBV6-6, the J gene TRBJ2-7; tentative D call: TRBD1 (5 bases). The CDR3 consists of 14 residues. Germline V gives CDR1 MNHNY, CDR2 SVGAGI (reference sequence). V lost 5 bases and J lost 1, with 12 bases in between. Here the CDR3 reads CASSPPKGSYEQYF. CDR3 bases: TGTGCCAGCAGTCCCCCAAAGGGGTCCTACGAGCAGTACTTC.

The chain uses TRBV19 and TRBJ1-1, with D unresolved. CDR1 LNHDA and CDR2 SQIVND come from the germline V gene (reference sequence). Trimming shortened V by 4 bases and J by 1 base, and 10 bases separated the two germline ends. The CDR3 covers 14 residues. The CDR3 sequence: CASSKRATNTEAFF. In DNA, the CDR3 is TGTGCCAGTAGTAAGAGGGCAACGAACACTGAAGCTTTCTTT.

This clone was seen once. The rearrangement links TRBV19 to TRBJ2-5, with no clear D. Germline CDR1 is LNHDA and CDR2 is SQIVND (reference sequence). This CDR3 spans 13 amino acids. Trimming stripped 1 base from V and 3 bases from J, with 6 bases between. CDR3 sequence (DNA): TGTGCCAGTAGTATAGCCTCCGAAGAGACCCAGTACTTC. It specifies CASSIASEETQYF.

V is TRBV2 and J is TRBJ2-7; 14 positions agree with TRBD2. Per germline, CDR1 SNHLY and CDR2 FYNNEI. The V gene end was trimmed by 6 bases and the J gene end by 7 bases; junction bases not matched to a gene: 8. This CDR3 spans 15 amino acids. CDR3 sequence: CASRHGTSGSREQYF. CDR3 sequence (DNA): TGTGCCAGCAGACATGGGACTAGCGGGAGTCGAGAGCAGTACTTC.

This chain connects TRBV7-2 to TRBJ1-5; 7 bases map to TRBD1. J was trimmed by 6 bases and V by 5 bases; bases with no gene match: 7. Germline CDR1 SGHTA, CDR2 FQGNSA. CDR3 length equals 14 residues. CDR3 coding DNA: TGTGCCAGCAGCCCCAGACAGGGCGGTCAGCCCCAGCATTTT. Translation gives CASSPRQGGQPQHF.

The rearrangement uses TRBV10-3 and TRBJ2-6; possible D gene TRBD1, 5 bases. CDR1 ENHRY and CDR2 SYGVKD come from the germline V gene. The CDR3 sequence is 16 residues long. The V end was cut by 2 bases, the J end by 0 bases, with 8 bases between. CDR3 nucleotides: TGTGCCATCAGTGAGAGGGGCTCCTCTGGGGCCAACGTCCTGACTTTC. Amino acid sequence: CAISERGSSGANVLTF.

A word on this clone: A read error may produce the germline difference seen at one junction end. The rearrangement links TRBV28 to TRBJ1-4; 7 bases align to TRBD1. The germline V gene has CDR1 MDHEN and CDR2 SYDVKM. The CDR3 spans 15 residues. The CDR3 region is CASSQGGRTNKKLFF. For the CDR3, the DNA is TGTGCCAGCAGTCAAGGGGGCAGGACTAATAAAAAACTGTTTTTT.

The genes are TRBV11-3 and TRBJ2-1; D gene uncertain. With 0 bases removed from V and 2 bases from J, the gap between germline ends came to 5 bases. The length of the CDR3 is 14 residues. The germline gives CDR1 SGHNT, CDR2 YENEEA. CDR3: CASSLDTAYNEQFF. The CDR3 bases are TGTGCCAGCAGCTTAGATACAGCCTACAATGAGCAGTTCTTC.

The V call is TRBV30, the J call TRBJ2-5; 9 bases agree with TRBD2. With 0 bases clipped from V and 6 bases from J, the junction kept 5 bases outside the gene matches. CDR3 length equals 14 residues. Looked up from germline, CDR1 is GTSNPN and CDR2 is SVGIG (reference sequence). DNA for the CDR3: TGTGCCTGGAGTGTAGTGGCGGGAGGGAAGACCCAGTACTTC. Its translation: CAWSVVAGGKTQYF.

The chain has TRBV6-1 and TRBJ1-6, with D possibly matching TRBD1 (6 bases). CDR1 and CDR2 (germline): MNHNS, SASEGT. The CDR3 runs 14 residues. The ends were cut back, 6 bases at V and 10 bases at J, with 16 bases in the middle. CDR3 protein: CASSRDRRRSPLHF. In nucleotides, the CDR3 is TGTGCCAGCAGCCGCGACAGGAGGCGATCACCCCTCCACTTT.

The rearrangement joins TRBV14 to TRBJ2-1; maybe TRBD2 (5 bases). CDR3 length equals 16 residues. Trimming left V 0 bases short and J 4 bases short, with 13 bases between. From germline, CDR1 is SGHDN and CDR2 FVKESK. The DNA of the CDR3 is TGTGCCAGCAGCCAAGAGGCTAGCTTCACTTACAATGAGCAGTTCTTC. It is translated as CASSQEASFTYNEQFF.

This clone was seen a single time. Distinct nucleotide sequences in the sample also encode this CDR3. This chain links TRBV7-9 with TRBJ1-2; D is undetermined. This CDR3 comprises 12 residues. The germline V and J ends were trimmed by 1 base and 4 bases, with 4 bases remaining between them. Germline loops: CDR1 SEHNR, CDR2 FQNEAQ (reference sequence). In DNA, the CDR3 is TGTGCCAGCAGCTTAGATAGCTATGGCTACACCTTC. It specifies CASSLDSYGYTF. Looking up the rest from reference TRBV7-9 and TRBJ1-2 gives the full variable domain: DTGVSQNPRHKITKRGQNVTFRCDPISEHNRLYWYRQTLGQGPEFLTYFQNEAQLEKSRLLSDRFSAERPKGSFSTLEIQRTEQGDSAMYLCASSLDSYGYTFGSGTRLTVV.

This chain links TRBV5-1 with TRBJ2-1; 7 nucleotides agree with TRBD2. The germline CDR1 and CDR2 sequences are SGHRS and YFSETQ. CDR3 size: 18 residues. J was trimmed by 9 bases and V by 1 base; bases with no gene match: 19. CDR3 in amino acids: CASSLISGIGLWSGEQFF. Written as DNA, the CDR3 is TGCGCCAGCAGCTTGATAAGCGGGATAGGGTTGTGGTCAGGTGAGCAGTTCTTC. Combining the CDR3 with reference TRBV5-1 and TRBJ2-1 gives the whole variable domain KAGVTQTPRYLIKTRGQQVTLSCSPISGHRSVSWYQQTPGQGLQFLFEYFSETQRNKGNFPGRFSGRQFSNSRSEMNVSTLELGDSALYLCASSLISGIGLWSGEQFFGPGTRLTVL.

The V gene is TRBV4-1, the J gene TRBJ2-5, with D unclear. The CDR3 consists of 15 residues. Germline CDR1 MGHRA, CDR2 YSYEKL. The V end lost 0 bases, the J end lost 1 base, and 9 bases lay between the germline ends. CDR3 amino acids: CASSQERLLQETQYF. DNA for the CDR3: TGCGCCAGCAGCCAAGAAAGACTTCTCCAAGAGACCCAGTACTTC.

Here the CDR3 DNA reads TGTGCCAGCAGTGAACCCGGACACTCACTCTTCGGCTACACCTTC. This encodes CASSEPGHSLFGYTF. The V gene is TRBV25-1, the J gene TRBJ1-2, with TRBD1 as a possible D gene (5 bases). CDR3 length: 15 residues. Per the germline V gene, CDR1 is MGHDK and CDR2 is SYGVNS. Trimming cost V 2 bases and J 8 bases, with 18 bases left between them.

The chain links TRBV6-4 to TRBJ1-3, with no clear D. V lost 6 bases and J lost 0, with 9 bases in between. The CDR3 is 14 amino acids. Germline CDR1 and CDR2: MRHNA and SNTAGT. This CDR3 is CASREQSSGNTIYF. The CDR3 DNA sequence: TGTGCCAGCAGGGAACAGAGCTCTGGAAACACCATATATTTT.

The V and J genes are TRBV5-1 and TRBJ2-1; 8 nucleotides align to TRBD1. V was clipped by 4 bases and J by 12 bases; unmatched bases: 18. Germline lookup yields CDR1 SGHRS and CDR2 YFSETQ. This CDR3 spans 16 amino acids. CDR3 nucleotides: TGCGCCAGCAGCCGGAACGCGGGACAGGTAATTCCGGTGCAGTTCTTC. Its protein is CASSRNAGQVIPVQFF. Based on the CDR3 plus reference TRBV5-1 and TRBJ2-1, the full variable domain is KAGVTQTPRYLIKTRGQQVTLSCSPISGHRSVSWYQQTPGQGLQFLFEYFSETQRNKGNFPGRFSGRQFSNSRSEMNVSTLELGDSALYLCASSRNAGQVIPVQFFGPGTRLTVL.

V gene TRBV4-2 combines with J gene TRBJ2-7, with D possibly matching TRBD2 (6 bases). CDR1 LGHNA and CDR2 YNFKEQ come from the germline V gene. Trimming left V 4 bases short and J 2 bases short, with 15 bases between. The CDR3 sequence is 15 residues long. The CDR3: CASSPRGSGAYEQYF. The CDR3, as DNA: TGTGCCAGCAGCCCAAGGGGTAGCGGAGCCTACGAGCAGTACTTC.

The chain employs TRBV19 and TRBJ2-7, with TRBD1 identical over 7 bases. CDR3 length: 13 amino acids. CDR1 is LNHDA and CDR2 is SQIVND in the germline V gene (reference sequence). The V segment lost 3 bases and the J segment 3 bases; nucleotides outside the gene matches: 2. The CDR3 spells CASSIAGGYEQYF. CDR3 nucleotides: TGTGCCAGTAGTATTGCAGGGGGCTACGAGCAGTACTTC. The complete variable domain, with remaining parts taken from reference TRBV19 and TRBJ2-7, reads DGGITQSPKYLFRKEGQNVTLSCEQNLNHDAMYWYRQDPGQGLRLIYYSQIVNDFQKGDIAEGYSVSREKKESFPLTVTSAQKNPTAFYLCASSIAGGYEQYFGPGTRLTVT.

The chain couples TRBV2 to TRBJ2-1, with 9 nucleotides matching TRBD1. The CDR3 is 14 amino acids. Germline assignment: CDR1 SNHLY and CDR2 FYNNEI. V was pared by 7 bases and J by 8 bases, with 9 bases of the junction left unmatched. The CDR3 bases are TGTGCCAGCATCGGTACAGGGGGCGTCGATGAGCAGTTCTTC. Protein product: CASIGTGGVDEQFF.

This chain joins TRBV5-1 and TRBJ2-1, with D perhaps assigned TRBD1 or TRBD2 (5 bases each). V was trimmed by 4 bases and J by 8 bases, leaving 22 bases between them. Germline V gene data show CDR1 as SGHRS and CDR2 as YFSETQ. The CDR3 runs 16 residues. CDR3 sequence reads: CASSLEAAGWLDEQFF. The CDR3 region has the DNA TGCGCCAGCAGCCTGGAGGCGGCAGGGTGGTTGGATGAGCAGTTCTTC.

The chain employs TRBV28 and TRBJ2-7; tentatively, D is TRBD1 (6 bases). V was pared by 4 bases and J by 2 bases, with 15 bases between. This CDR3 contains 15 residues. Germline CDR1 MDHEN, CDR2 SYDVKM. The CDR3 DNA reads as TGTGCCAGCAGTTCAACCGGGACATATCCCTACGAGCAGTACTTC. Amino acids: CASSSTGTYPYEQYF.

The V call is TRBV7-2, the J call TRBJ1-2; 8 bases agree with TRBD1. Germline V CDR1 and CDR2: SGHTA, FQGNSA. V lost 4 bases, J lost 6 bases, and 4 bases stayed unmatched. The CDR3 is made up of 13 amino acids. The CDR3 region is CASSSLQGDGYTF. The CDR3 nucleotides are TGTGCCAGCAGCTCCCTACAGGGGGATGGCTACACCTTC. Filled out from reference TRBV7-2 and TRBJ1-2, the complete variable domain reads GAGVSQSPSNKVTEKGKDVELRCDPISGHTALYWYRQSLGQGLEFLIYFQGNSAPDKSGLPSDRFSAERTGGSVSTLTIQRTQQEDSAVYLCASSSLQGDGYTFGSGTRLTVV.

The chain links TRBV6-1 to TRBJ1-3; D not certain. CDR1 MNHNS and CDR2 SASEGT come from the germline V gene. V was pared by 10 bases and J by 0 bases, with 10 bases between. This CDR3 is built from 13 residues. Written as DNA, the CDR3 is TGTGCCACCCCAAAGAGCTCTGGAAACACCATATATTTT. Translating it yields CATPKSSGNTIYF.

This chain links TRBV18 with TRBJ1-3, with D perhaps TRBD1 (5 bases). Per germline, CDR1 KGHSH and CDR2 LQKENI. The CDR3 runs to 12 residues. V was clipped by 6 bases and J by 15 bases, with 18 bases between them. DNA for the CDR3: TGTGCCAGCTCTCCATCCCCCCCCAGGGAATATTTT. It translates to CASSPSPPREYF. Full variable domain (outside the CDR3, taken from reference TRBV18 and TRBJ1-3): NAGVMQNPRHLVRRRGQEARLRCSPMKGHSHVYWYRQLPEEGLKFMVYLQKENIIDESGMPKERFSAEFPKEGPSILRIQQVVRGDSAAYFCASSPSPPREYFGEGSWLTVV.

The rearrangement links TRBV7-9 to TRBJ2-7; no definite D call. V dropped 5 bases and J dropped 2 bases, with 13 bases sitting between them. Germline V gene lookup returns CDR1 SEHNR and CDR2 FQNEAQ (reference sequence). The length of the CDR3 is 14 residues. The CDR3 loop is CASSRLELPYEQYF. The CDR3 DNA sequence: TGTGCCAGCAGCCGGTTAGAACTCCCCTACGAGCAGTACTTC.

The CDR3 DNA follows: TGTGCCGCCAGAGGCAGGACAGGAGGGGAGCAGTACTTC. The encoded protein is CAARGRTGGEQYF. The chain links TRBV6-5 to TRBJ2-5; possibly TRBD1 for D (7 bases). This CDR3 contains 13 residues. CDR1 MNHEY and CDR2 SVGAGI come from the germline V gene. V lost 11 bases to trimming and J lost 11 bases, with 24 bases between them.

This clone was seen a handful of times. The V and J genes are TRBV4-2 and TRBJ2-3; TRBD2 matches at 8 bases. The CDR3 loop spans 16 amino acids. Looked up from germline, CDR1 is LGHNA and CDR2 is YNFKEQ. The junction had 11 bases not matched to a gene; V was cut back by 4 bases and J by 5 bases. The CDR3 reads CASSRGERELEDTQYF. CDR3 bases: TGTGCCAGCAGCCGGGGGGAGCGGGAGTTGGAAGATACGCAGTATTTT.

Turning to this clone: The same CDR3 is also encoded by other DNA sequences in this sample. This chain links TRBV18 with TRBJ1-1; TRBD1 agrees at 7 bases. The J segment lost 4 bases and the V segment lost 6 bases, leaving 5 bases of the junction unmatched. Germline V gene sequence: CDR1 KGHSH, CDR2 LQKENI. The CDR3 totals 13 residues. In DNA form, the CDR3 reads TGTGCCAGCTCGCCTTACAGGGGCACTGAAGCTTTCTTT. This codes for CASSPYRGTEAFF.

This chain uses TRBV30 with TRBJ2-4, with TRBD2 identical over 11 bases. V shed 1 base, J shed 8 bases, and the junction held 10 bases outside the gene matches. Germline values: CDR1 GTSNPN, CDR2 SVGIG (reference sequence). This CDR3 spans 16 amino acids. CDR3 nucleotide sequence: TGTGCCTGGAGTGCTGGGACTAGCGGCAGGAGGGACATTCAGTACTTC. It specifies CAWSAGTSGRRDIQYF.

V is TRBV10-1 and J is TRBJ2-1; no clear D gene. The CDR3 loop spans 13 amino acids. The V end lost 4 bases, the J end lost 4 bases, and 8 bases lay between the germline ends. Germline V gives CDR1 WNHNN, CDR2 SYGVQD (reference sequence). DNA for the CDR3: TGCGCCAGCAGTGGGTCAACTTACAATGAGCAGTTCTTC. Translating it yields CASSGSTYNEQFF.